This T cell receptor (beta chain) stems from a study of blood T cell repertoires in COVID-19. The method was immunoSEQ multiplex PCR; TCRdb's version includes in-frame clones alone and lacks a portion of them. The table records roughly 300,000 clones, 70% to 90% of them present only once. Trimming removed 4 bases from V and 8 bases from J; junction bases left unmatched: 7. There are 13 residues in the CDR3. The chain joins TRBV12-3 or TRBV12-4 to TRBJ1-2; 7 positions agree with TRBD1. The clonotype originates from a human donor in a cohort sampled during active COVID-19. Specimen: peripheral blood. CDR3 amino acids: CASSSTGSDGYTF. The DNA for the CDR3 is TGTGCCAGCAGTTCGACAGGGAGCGACGGCTACACCTTC.